Listed below are T cell receptor beta chains from one sample, sequenced in a study of blood T cells in healthy people across ages. MiXCR, run by TCRdb on the 5' RACE reads, gives a single entry per CDR3 protein. Among 590,000 or so distinct CDR3 sequences listed, around 31% were seen once. Sequences were obtained from blood. The receptor set was obtained from an elderly woman in good health. The CDR3 runs from the conserved cysteine through the conserved F or W. The D gene is left open where the match is weak. Size is omitted from some rows. Given values are once, few, many or a class for expanded clones.

TRBJ1-1,TRBV20-1,.,.,TGCAGTGCCCGCGCACAGGGGAACACTGAAGCTTTCTTT,CSARAQGNTEAFF
TRBJ2-3,TRBV20-1,many,.,TGCAGTGCTAGAGATCGGGCCAGGGTTAGCACAGATACGCAGTATTTT,CSARDRARVSTDTQYF
TRBJ2-5,TRBV20-1,few,.,TGCAGTGCTAGACTAGCAGGGTGGGCCCAGTACTTC,CSARLAGWAQYF
TRBJ1-2,TRBV29-1,once,TRBD1,TGCAGCGCCCGGGACAGCGTCTATGGCTACACCTTC,CSARDSVYGYTF
TRBJ2-3,TRBV20-1,many,TRBD2,TGCAGTGCTAGAGCCCTGATTTGGACTAGCGGAACAGATACGCAGTATTTT,CSARALIWTSGTDTQYF
TRBJ1-6,TRBV11-2,few,.,TGTGCCAGCAGTTCAGGGGAGGCGTTCGATTCACCCCTCCACTTT,CASSSGEAFDSPLHF
TRBJ2-5,TRBV20-1,.,TRBD2,TGCAGTGCTTCGAGCGGGGGGGCCACCATATACCAAGAGACCCAGGTCTTC,CSASSGGATIYQETQVF
TRBJ2-4,TRBV10-3,few,.,TGTGCCATCAGTGGGTCCGAAACCGGGTCCTACAATGAGCAGTACTTC,CAISGSETGSYNEQYF
TRBJ2-3,TRBV7-2,many,.,TGTGCCAGCAGCTTATTTGGGAGCACAGATACGCAGTATTTT,CASSLFGSTDTQYF
TRBJ1-2,TRBV4-3,many,.,TGCGCCAGCAGCCAACACGCACAGGGAACTGGGGGCTATGGCTACACCTTC,CASSQHAQGTGGYGYTF
TRBJ2-5,TRBV5-1,many,.,TGCGCCAGCAGCTTGGTAGTGTACCAAGAGACCCAGTACTTC,CASSLVVYQETQYF
TRBJ2-7,TRBV12-3/TRBV12-4,.,TRBD2,TGTGCCAGCAGACTTAGCGGGAGTTCCGCCCACGAGCAGTACTTC,CASRLSGSSAHEQYF
TRBJ2-1,TRBV3-1,many,.,TGTGCCAGCAGCCCCTCATCCAGGGTCTACAATGAGCAGTTCTTC,CASSPSSRVYNEQFF
TRBJ2-1,TRBV5-1,many,TRBD2,TGCGCCAGCAGCTTGGCCCCACCGGGACTAGCAGCAGAGCAGTTCTTC,CASSLAPPGLAAEQFF
TRBJ2-2,TRBV4-2,few,TRBD1,TGTGCCAGCAGCCAACTGACCGGGACAGGGGGCATCGGGGAGCTGTTTTTT,CASSQLTGTGGIGELFF
TRBJ2-5,TRBV3-1,many,.,TGTGCCAGCAGCCCTGGACAGAACTTCCAAGAGACCCAGTACTTC,CASSPGQNFQETQYF
TRBJ2-5,TRBV20-1,.,.,TGCAGTGCTAGAGGGGTGAAAGGGGCGCGATATCAAGAGACCCAGTACTTC,CSARGVKGARYQETQYF
TRBJ1-1,TRBV5-1,few,.,TGCGCCAGCAGCTTTGGGGGGGGTGGGCCGAACACTGAAGCTTTCTTT,CASSFGGGGPNTEAFF
TRBJ1-4,TRBV3-1,few,.,TGTGCCAGCAGCCAAGACATCCGGGCTAAGGAAAAACTGTTTTTT,CASSQDIRAKEKLFF
TRBJ2-5,TRBV20-1,many,.,TGCAGTGCCTTAGCGGCCGGGGGCCGGCAAGAGACCCAGTACTTC,CSALAAGGRQETQYF
TRBJ1-3,TRBV21-1,.,.,TGTGCCAGCAGCAAAGTTCGGGGGTGCGCTGGAAACACCATATATTTT,CASSKVRGCAGNTIYF
TRBJ2-7,TRBV7-2,.,.,TGTGCCAGCAGCTTGACAAGGAGGCAGTACTTC,CASSLTRRQYF
TRBJ2-2,TRBV5-1,few,.,TGCGCCAGCAGCTTGTTTTCGTCGCGCGGGGAGCTGTTTTTT,CASSLFSSRGELFF
TRBJ1-1,TRBV5-6,few,.,TGTGCCTGCAGCTTTGGACAGAACACTGAAGCTTTCTTT,CACSFGQNTEAFF
TRBJ1-2,TRBV20-1,many,.,TGCAGTGCTAGATTTCAGGGATTCGATGGCTATGGCTACACCTTC,CSARFQGFDGYGYTF
TRBJ2-5,TRBV27,many,TRBD2,TGTGCCAGCAGTGCGGGACTAGCAGAGACCCAGTACTTC,CASSAGLAETQYF
TRBJ2-7,TRBV13,many,TRBD2,TGTGCCAGCAGCCGGACTAGCGGGGGGTGGTACGAGCAGTACTTC,CASSRTSGGWYEQYF
TRBJ1-2,TRBV27,.,.,TGTGCCAGCAGTCAACAGGGCCCTGGTTACACCTTC,CASSQQGPGYTF
TRBJ2-3,TRBV15,many,.,TGTGCCACCAGCTTGTCCGTGAATACGCAGTATTTT,CATSLSVNTQYF
TRBJ2-5,TRBV30,many,.,TGTGCCTGGAGTTCCCGGGTAGGACAAGAGACCCAGTACTTC,CAWSSRVGQETQYF
TRBJ2-5,TRBV19,.,.,TGTGCCAGTAGTATACCCCAGGGGGGAAAAGAGACCCAGTACTTC,CASSIPQGGKETQYF
TRBJ2-2,TRBV7-2,many,.,TGTGCCAGCAGCCAATCGGGCCCCGGGGAGCTGTTTTTT,CASSQSGPGELFF
TRBJ2-7,TRBV20-1,many,.,TGCAGTGCTAGGGCTCCGGGATTATCAACTTACGAGCAGTACTTC,CSARAPGLSTYEQYF
TRBJ2-1,TRBV7-2,many,TRBD2,TGTGCCAGCAGGCCTAGCGGGGAGAACAATGAGCAGTTCTTC,CASRPSGENNEQFF
TRBJ1-4,TRBV7-8,few,TRBD1,TGTGCCAGCAGCTTACGAGGGGGACAGGGAAAGGAAAAACTGTTTTTT,CASSLRGGQGKEKLFF
TRBJ1-5,TRBV18,few,.,TGTGCCAGCTCACCAGTAGGTGTCAATCAGCCCCAGCATTTT,CASSPVGVNQPQHF
TRBJ2-7,TRBV11-2,few,.,TGTGCCAGCAGCTCCGTACCGGGACGGAGCTCCTACGAGCAGTACTTC,CASSSVPGRSSYEQYF
TRBJ2-5,TRBV24-1,.,.,TGTGCCACCAGTGATTCGGGGATGGAAGAGACCCAGTACTTC,CATSDSGMEETQYF
TRBJ1-1,TRBV4-2,many,TRBD1,TGTGCCAGCAGCCCGCACAGGGGGGGCACTGAAGCTTTCTTT,CASSPHRGGTEAFF
TRBJ2-5,TRBV7-8,many,TRBD2,TGTGCCAGCAGCCGGGACGGACTAGTTCAAGAGACCCAGTACTTC,CASSRDGLVQETQYF
TRBJ2-3,TRBV20-1,few,TRBD2,TGCAGTGCACCTTCCGGGACTAGCGGGGGCGCCCCTTGGGATACGCAGTATTTT,CSAPSGTSGGAPWDTQYF
TRBJ1-4,TRBV7-8,few,.,TGTGCCAGCAGCCCCCTCGGGGTTACTAATGAAAAACGGTTTTTT,CASSPLGVTNEKRFF
TRBJ1-1,TRBV7-9,many,.,TGTGCCAGCAGCTTAGTGACAGGTCGAGAAACTGAAGCTTTCTTT,CASSLVTGRETEAFF
TRBJ1-6,TRBV3-1,.,.,TGTGCCAGCAGCCAAGACGAATCACCCCTCCACTTT,CASSQDESPLHF
TRBJ1-5,TRBV20-1,.,.,TGCAGTGCTAGAGCCCCACTAGTGAATCAGCCCCAGCATTTT,CSARAPLVNQPQHF